This record concerns one T cell receptor beta chain sequence. What it recognizes is unknown. These data originate in a study of CD8 T cells in ankylosing spondylitis. TCRdb reprocessed the 5' RACE reads via MiXCR and lists one record per CDR3 protein. The sample holds just under 550,000 distinct CDR3 sequences; roughly 13% are singletons and the top ten take nearly 7%. Study conclusions and caveats: It appeared that ankylosing spondylitis blood was characterized by a TCR beta motif of roughly 8 highly homologous variants.

The sequenced material came from blood, either unsorted or a sorted T cell fraction (not recorded which). This clonotype was sampled from a male donor with ankylosing spondylitis.

CDR3 loop: CASSLSRGLNQPQHF. The DNA of the CDR3 is TGTGCCAGCAGCTTATCTAGAGGGCTTAATCAGCCCCAGCATTTT. The gene calls are TRBV11-2 and TRBJ1-5, with D hard to call. The V and J ends lost 2 bases and 4 bases respectively, with 12 bases between them. Germline V gene sequence: CDR1 SGHAT, CDR2 FQNNGV. The CDR3 consists of 15 residues.